The 24 T cell receptor beta chains below come from one sample, sequenced in a study of blood T cells in healthy people across ages. Combining a sample-barcoded 5' primer with a J-beta primer mix, a second PCR ran for roughly 6 to 11 cycles. In TCRdb, the 5' RACE reads were re-called with MiXCR into one record per CDR3 protein. The table records some 690,000 distinct CDR3 sequences, over 20% of them present only once. Sequences were obtained from blood. Receptors originate from an older man in good health.

The CDR3 sequence: CASSFEGSEANVLTF. CDR3 coding DNA: TGCGCCAGCAGTTTCGAGGGGAGTGAGGCCAACGTCCTGACTTTC. This chain connects TRBV5-1 to TRBJ2-6; D possibly matches TRBD1 or TRBD2 (5 bases each). There are 15 residues in the CDR3. Deletions cut 5 bases from V and 6 bases from J, with 15 bases between. Germline CDR1 and CDR2: SGHRS and YFSETQ. The whole variable domain, remainder taken from reference TRBV5-1 and TRBJ2-6, is KAGVTQTPRYLIKTRGQQVTLSCSPISGHRSVSWYQQTPGQGLQFLFEYFSETQRNKGNFPGRFSGRQFSNSRSEMNVSTLELGDSALYLCASSFEGSEANVLTFGAGSRLTVL.

Details on this clonotype: As the CDR3 is not closed by the conserved phenylalanine or tryptophan, this likely results from a read error. This chain links TRBV11-2 with TRBJ2-3, with D possibly matching TRBD2 (6 bases). The CDR3 contains 15 residues. Germline CDR1 SGHAT, CDR2 FQNNGV. Trimming left V 3 bases short and J 1 base short, with 11 bases between. CDR3 in DNA: TGTGCCAGCAGCTTGATGGGAGGCGGCACAGATACGCAGTATTAT. Translation gives CASSLMGGGTDTQYY.

This clonotype was counted between two and nine times. This chain links TRBV7-9 with TRBJ2-2, with D possibly matching TRBD2 (6 bases). This CDR3 has 18 residues. The V and J ends lost 5 bases and 6 bases respectively, with 25 bases between them. CDR1 and CDR2 (germline): SEHNR, FQNEAQ (reference sequence). The CDR3 here is CASSHPPAGREDAGELFF. CDR3 DNA: TGTGCCAGCAGCCATCCCCCAGCCGGGCGGGAAGACGCCGGGGAGCTGTTTTTT.

The V and J genes are TRBV18 and TRBJ2-1, with D tentatively TRBD1 (7 bases). CDR1 and CDR2 from the germline V gene are KGHSH and LQKENI. V lost 6 bases, J lost 4 bases, and 16 bases lay in between. The CDR3 extends over 15 amino acids. CDR3 loop: CASSQGQEGYNEQFF. CDR3 nucleotides: TGTGCCAGCTCCCAAGGACAGGAGGGATACAATGAGCAGTTCTTC.

The genes are TRBV11-2 and TRBJ2-4; possible D gene TRBD1, 5 bases. The ends were cut back, 4 bases at V and 2 bases at J, with 9 bases in the middle. CDR1 is SGHAT and CDR2 is FQNNGV in the germline V gene. There are 14 residues in the CDR3. DNA for the CDR3: TGTGCCAGCAGCTCTCAGGGAACCAAAAACATTCAGTACTTC. Its protein product is CASSSQGTKNIQYF.

This clonotype occurred many times. This chain connects TRBV5-1 to TRBJ2-1; perhaps TRBD1 as D (6 bases). Germline-derived CDR1 and CDR2 are SGHRS and YFSETQ. The CDR3 totals 17 residues. V gave up 0 bases and J gave up 0 bases, with 13 bases separating them. The CDR3 is CASSLVFRGDSYNEQFF. In DNA form, the CDR3 reads TGCGCCAGCAGCTTGGTATTCAGGGGAGACTCCTACAATGAGCAGTTCTTC.

The chain links TRBV14 to TRBJ2-1, with 10 nucleotides matching TRBD2. CDR1 and CDR2 (germline): SGHDN, FVKESK. The CDR3 extends over 17 amino acids. V trimming: 1 base; J trimming: 6 bases; junction bases outside the gene matches: 9. The CDR3 nucleotides are TGTGCCAGCAGCCAAGTCACTAGCGGGAAAGGTATCAATGAGCAGTTCTTC. This gives the protein CASSQVTSGKGINEQFF.

There are a few counts of this clonotype. V usage is TRBV7-9 and J usage is TRBJ2-1; the D gene could be TRBD1 or TRBD2 (5 bases each). Germline CDR1 SEHNR, CDR2 FQNEAQ (reference sequence). This CDR3 is 13 amino acids long. V was cut by 5 bases and J by 9 bases, with 14 bases left in between. The CDR3 here is CASSLGTLLEQFF. As DNA, the CDR3 is TGTGCCAGCAGCCTAGGGACGCTTCTTGAGCAGTTCTTC. The full variable domain, in which reference TRBV7-9 and TRBJ2-1 provide the parts outside the CDR3, is DTGVSQNPRHKITKRGQNVTFRCDPISEHNRLYWYRQTLGQGPEFLTYFQNEAQLEKSRLLSDRFSAERPKGSFSTLEIQRTEQGDSAMYLCASSLGTLLEQFFGPGTRLTVL.

This clonotype was found a few times. This chain links TRBV18 with TRBJ2-1, with 13 positions matching TRBD2. This CDR3 comprises 15 residues. CDR1 is KGHSH, CDR2 LQKENI, per germline. V lost 3 bases to trimming and J lost 8 bases; unmatched junction nucleotides: 4. DNA of the CDR3: TGTGCCAGCTCACCGGGACTAGCGGGGAGGTATGAGCAGTTCTTC. As protein: CASSPGLAGRYEQFF.

The chain couples TRBV5-1 to TRBJ2-3, with TRBD2 identical over 7 bases. Germline V CDR1 and CDR2: SGHRS, YFSETQ. Losses at the gene ends were 0 bases for V and 2 bases for J; bases not matched to a gene: 6. The CDR3 is 16 amino acids. The CDR3 reads CASSLGLASSTDTQYF. CDR3 DNA: TGCGCCAGCAGCTTGGGACTAGCTTCCTCCACAGATACGCAGTATTTT.

The V gene is TRBV27, the J gene TRBJ2-6; TRBD2 is a possible D gene (7 bases). V lost 2 bases to trimming and J lost 2 bases, with 22 bases between them. Germline V lookup: CDR1 MNHEY, CDR2 SMNVEV (reference sequence). The CDR3 sequence is 20 residues long. CDR3 coding DNA: TGTGCCAGCAGTTTAGAGGGGGTCGGGGGGCGCGGTCCTGGGGCCAACGTCCTGACTTTC. Translation: CASSLEGVGGRGPGANVLTF.

This clonotype was seen a handful of times. V is TRBV6-6 and J is TRBJ1-1; tentatively, D is TRBD1 (5 bases). V was cut by 7 bases and J by 1 base, with 13 bases left in between. The CDR3 consists of 14 residues. The germline V gene encodes CDR1 MNHNY and CDR2 SVGAGI (reference sequence). CDR3 residues: CASTEGAPNTEAFF. CDR3 in DNA: TGTGCCAGCACCGAAGGGGCGCCGAACACTGAAGCTTTCTTT.

About this clonotype itself: A much larger clone sits a single nucleotide away, making a read error possible. DNA for the CDR3: TGCAGTGCTCCCAGTTTGGGCGGGGTATCGCAGTTCTTC. Protein product: CSAPSLGGVSQFF. V is TRBV20-1 and J is TRBJ2-7; a weak D match, TRBD2 (6 bases). With the DNA end fitting TRBJ2-1 better, the J assignment may be wrong. From germline, CDR1 is DFQATT and CDR2 SNEGSKA (reference sequence). The CDR3 is made up of 13 amino acids.

Here the CDR3 reads CASRPGQGNYGYTF. The CDR3 DNA reads TGTGCCAGCAGACCGGGACAGGGGAACTATGGCTACACCTTC. V and J are TRBV5-6 and TRBJ1-2, with 10 bases matching TRBD1. The CDR3 spans 14 residues. Germline V lookup: CDR1 SGHDT, CDR2 YYEEEE. V was clipped by 5 bases and J by 2 bases; unmatched bases: 3.

The V call is TRBV27, the J call TRBJ2-3; D is undetermined. The CDR3 runs to 15 residues. V was clipped by 3 bases and J by 1 base, with 11 bases between them. The germline CDR1 and CDR2 sequences are MNHEY and SMNVEV (reference sequence). This CDR3 reads CASSFQDRGTDTQYF. The CDR3 nucleotides read TGTGCCAGCAGTTTTCAAGATCGGGGCACAGATACGCAGTATTTT.

The chain links TRBV7-9 to TRBJ1-1; a weak D match, TRBD1 (6 bases). The CDR3 loop spans 15 amino acids. Per germline, CDR1 SEHNR and CDR2 FQNEAQ (reference sequence). V was cut by 4 bases and J by 1 base, with 13 bases left in between. The CDR3 loop reads CASSSRTARNTEAFF. CDR3 bases: TGTGCCAGCAGCTCCCGGACAGCCCGGAACACTGAAGCTTTCTTT.

In its sample, this clonotype was seen a few times. The chain combines TRBV12-3 or TRBV12-4 with TRBJ2-1; TRBD2 matches 10 bases. Trimming at V came to 6 bases and at J to 6 bases, leaving 5 bases not matched to a gene. CDR3 length: 14 residues. DNA for the CDR3: TGTGCCAGCAGGTGGACTAGCGGACGCAATGAGCAGTTCTTC. Protein: CASRWTSGRNEQFF.

Ten or more counts support this clonotype. The genes are TRBV7-8 and TRBJ1-3; D call uncertain. The CDR3 length is 12 residues. The V gene lost 3 bases and the J gene lost 5 bases, with 5 bases spanning the gap. CDR1 and CDR2 (germline): SGHVS, FQNEAQ. In nucleotides, the CDR3 is TGTGCCAGCAGCTTGGGCAGAAACACCATATATTTT. Amino acids: CASSLGRNTIYF.

A word on this clonotype: This is likely an artifact of a read error, given a far larger clone one base away. CDR3 loop: CASNLGTSTDTQYF. CDR3 coding DNA: TGTGCCAGCAACTTAGGGACTAGCACAGATACGCAGTATTTT. The V gene is TRBV7-3, the J gene TRBJ2-3, with D possibly matching TRBD2 (6 bases). Germline CDR1 and CDR2: SGHTA and FQGTGA. The CDR3 loop spans 14 amino acids.

This clonotype has only a few counts. The genes are TRBV24-1 and TRBJ1-4, with D perhaps matching TRBD1 (6 bases). Germline CDR1 is KGHDR and CDR2 is SFDVKD. Trimming pared 0 bases from V and 3 bases from J, leaving 16 bases between. The CDR3 runs 18 residues. As DNA, the CDR3 is TGTGCCACCAGTGATTTGTGTGTCAGGGGAACGCCTAATGAAAAACTGTTTTTT. Its protein is CATSDLCVRGTPNEKLFF.

This clonotype came up a few times. The chain employs TRBV11-1 and TRBJ2-5; D gene ambiguous. Trimming took off 0 bases at V and 4 bases at J, with 12 bases between the two ends. The germline gives CDR1 SGHAT, CDR2 FQDESV (reference sequence). This CDR3 region has 15 residues. CDR3 region: CASSLAGVGAETQYF. The CDR3 DNA follows: TGTGCCAGCAGCTTAGCGGGTGTCGGCGCAGAGACCCAGTACTTC.

This clonotype has more than one count but fewer than ten. The chain joins TRBV28 to TRBJ2-7, with 8 positions matching TRBD1. The CDR3 covers 16 residues. Germline CDR1 MDHEN, CDR2 SYDVKM. With V trimmed by 3 bases and J by 2 bases, 9 bases remained unmatched. CDR3 amino acids: CASSFPGQGSTYEQYF. DNA of the CDR3: TGTGCCAGCAGTTTCCCCGGACAGGGAAGCACCTACGAGCAGTACTTC.

The rearrangement links TRBV10-3 to TRBJ2-3, with 9 bases identical to TRBD2. CDR3 length equals 16 residues. Germline V gene data show CDR1 as ENHRY and CDR2 as SYGVKD. The junction had 13 bases not matched to a gene; V was cut back by 11 bases and J by 1 base. This CDR3 reads CAVSSASGVGTDTQYF. CDR3 in DNA: TGTGCCGTATCTAGTGCTAGCGGGGTTGGCACAGATACGCAGTATTTT.

This clonotype was seen only a few times. V gene TRBV6-6 combines with J gene TRBJ2-3, with 8 bases aligning to TRBD2. In germline, CDR1 is MNHNY, CDR2 SVGAGI (reference sequence). V dropped 0 bases and J dropped 7; count of bases not matched to a gene: 9. The CDR3 loop spans 16 amino acids. The CDR3 sequence is CASSYSGLAQSHTQYF. CDR3 DNA sequence: TGTGCCAGCAGTTACTCCGGACTAGCCCAATCCCATACGCAGTATTTT.